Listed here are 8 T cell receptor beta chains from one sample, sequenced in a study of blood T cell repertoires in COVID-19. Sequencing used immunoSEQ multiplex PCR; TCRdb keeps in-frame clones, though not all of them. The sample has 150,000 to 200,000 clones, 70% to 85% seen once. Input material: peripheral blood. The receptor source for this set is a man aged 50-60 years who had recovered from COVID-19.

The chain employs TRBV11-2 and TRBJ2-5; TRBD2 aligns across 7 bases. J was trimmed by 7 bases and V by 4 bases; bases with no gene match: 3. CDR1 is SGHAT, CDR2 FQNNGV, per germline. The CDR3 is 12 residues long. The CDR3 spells CASSSPGGTQYF. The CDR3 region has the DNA TGTGCCAGCAGCTCCCCGGGGGGGACCCAGTACTTC.

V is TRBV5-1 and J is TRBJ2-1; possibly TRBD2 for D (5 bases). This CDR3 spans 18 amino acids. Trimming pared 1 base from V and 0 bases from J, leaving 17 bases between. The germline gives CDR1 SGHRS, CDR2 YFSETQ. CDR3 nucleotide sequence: TGCGCCAGCAGCTTGTCTATATCTGGACTGGGCTCCTACAATGAGCAGTTCTTC. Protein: CASSLSISGLGSYNEQFF.

The CDR3 DNA sequence: TGTGCCAGCAGCCTCGGGGGTAACACTGAAGCTTTCTTT. Translated, it gives CASSLGGNTEAFF. The gene calls are TRBV11-3 and TRBJ1-1, with D perhaps TRBD1 (5 bases). The V gene lost 5 bases and the J gene lost 2 bases, with 9 bases spanning the gap. CDR1 is SGHNT and CDR2 is YENEEA in the germline V gene. The CDR3 is made up of 13 amino acids. The full variable domain, rest sourced from reference TRBV11-3 and TRBJ1-1, is EAGVVQSPRYKIIEKKQPVAFWCNPISGHNTLYWYLQNLGQGPELLIRYENEEAVDDSQLPKDRFSAERLKGVDSTLKIQPAELGDSAVYLCASSLGGNTEAFFGQGTRLTVV.

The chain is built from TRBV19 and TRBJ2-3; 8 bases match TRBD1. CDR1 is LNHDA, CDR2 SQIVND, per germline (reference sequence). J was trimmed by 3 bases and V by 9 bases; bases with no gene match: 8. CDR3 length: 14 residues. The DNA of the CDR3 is TGTGCCAGCGCGGGACAGGCGTCTACAGATACGCAGTATTTT. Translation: CASAGQASTDTQYF.

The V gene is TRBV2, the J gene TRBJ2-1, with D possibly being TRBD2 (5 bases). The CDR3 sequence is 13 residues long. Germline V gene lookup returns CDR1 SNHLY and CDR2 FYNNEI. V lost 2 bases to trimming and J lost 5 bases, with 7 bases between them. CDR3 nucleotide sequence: TGTGCCAGCAGTGAAAGGCGGGACAATGAGCAGTTCTTC. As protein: CASSERRDNEQFF.

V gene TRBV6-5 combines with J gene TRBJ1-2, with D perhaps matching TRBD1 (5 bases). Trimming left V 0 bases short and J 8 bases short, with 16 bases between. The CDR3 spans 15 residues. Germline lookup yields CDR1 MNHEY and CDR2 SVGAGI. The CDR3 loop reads CASSYSAGKELGYTF. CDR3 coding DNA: TGTGCCAGCAGTTACTCGGCAGGGAAAGAATTAGGCTACACCTTC.

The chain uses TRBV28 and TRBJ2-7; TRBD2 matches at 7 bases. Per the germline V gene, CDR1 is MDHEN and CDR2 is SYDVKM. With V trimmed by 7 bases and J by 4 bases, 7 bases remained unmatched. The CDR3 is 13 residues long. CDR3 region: CASTDPGGYEQYF. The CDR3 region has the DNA TGTGCCAGCACGGACCCGGGGGGATACGAGCAGTACTTC.

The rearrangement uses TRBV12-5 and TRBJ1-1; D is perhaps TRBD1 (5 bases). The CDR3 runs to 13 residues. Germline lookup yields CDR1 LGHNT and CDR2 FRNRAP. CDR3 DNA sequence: TGTGCATCCTTATGGCGCGGGGGGACTGAAGCTTTCTTT. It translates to CASLWRGGTEAFF.